This passage covers 10 T cell receptor beta chains from one sample sequenced in a study of Ad26.COV2.S vaccination and SARS-CoV-2 variants. Using immunoSEQ multiplex PCR, the repertoire was profiled, and TCRdb retains in-frame clones only, with some absent. This sample carries hundreds of thousands of clones, about 90% of them seen once, and the ten largest clones take under 4%. Sequencing was performed on peripheral blood, taken after recovery from COVID-19. These receptors were taken from a human donor who had recovered from COVID-19.

The chain uses TRBV5-1 and TRBJ2-7, with D perhaps being TRBD1 or TRBD2 (6 bases each). Trimming cost V 5 bases and J 1 base, with 13 bases left between them. Germline V gene lookup returns CDR1 SGHRS and CDR2 YFSETQ. This CDR3 contains 14 residues. CDR3 loop: CASRQGLASYEQYF. The CDR3 nucleotides read TGCGCCAGCAGACAGGGACTTGCTTCCTACGAGCAGTACTTC.

This clone was observed a single time. The genes are TRBV2 and TRBJ1-2; D not resolved. The CDR3 covers 15 residues. From germline, CDR1 is SNHLY and CDR2 FYNNEI. V was pared by 0 bases and J by 4 bases, with 12 bases between. The CDR3 sequence is CASSEALEGGYGYTF. In DNA, the CDR3 is TGTGCCAGCAGTGAAGCGCTGGAGGGAGGCTATGGCTACACCTTC.

The DNA of the CDR3 is TGTGCCAGCACAGGACAGGGGATCAATAATTCACCCCTCCACTTT. Translation: CASTGQGINNSPLHF. The V call is TRBV7-9, the J call TRBJ1-6, with 9 bases aligning to TRBD1. The CDR3 consists of 15 residues. Trimming at V came to 7 bases and at J to 5 bases, leaving 6 bases not matched to a gene. The germline gives CDR1 SEHNR, CDR2 FQNEAQ (reference sequence).

V gene TRBV27 combines with J gene TRBJ2-3; no firm D call. In germline, CDR1 is MNHEY, CDR2 SMNVEV (reference sequence). This CDR3 contains 15 residues. Trimming removed 1 base at V and 2 bases at J, with 10 bases between. The CDR3 region has the DNA TGTGCCAGCAGTTTATTCGCCGGCTTCACAGATACGCAGTATTTT. Translated, it gives CASSLFAGFTDTQYF.

Details on this clone: The identical CDR3 is also encoded by other nucleotide sequences in the sample. V and J are TRBV10-3 and TRBJ1-1, with 9 bases aligning to TRBD1. Trimming took 5 bases from V and 6 from J; bases not matched to a gene: 7. Germline V gene sequence: CDR1 ENHRY, CDR2 SYGVKD. The CDR3 contains 14 residues. CDR3 residues: CAISPGQGSAEAFF. CDR3 nucleotide sequence: TGTGCCATCAGTCCGGGACAGGGATCGGCTGAAGCTTTCTTT.

The chain joins TRBV7-6 to TRBJ2-3; the match to TRBD2 covers 8 bases. Germline trimming cut 1 base from V and 1 base from J; bases unmatched to any gene: 4. Germline-derived CDR1 and CDR2 are SGHVS and FNYEAQ. The CDR3 extends over 16 amino acids. CDR3: CASSLGPRGGTDTQYF. The CDR3 DNA reads TGTGCCAGCAGCTTAGGCCCGCGGGGGGGCACAGATACGCAGTATTTT.

In DNA form, the CDR3 reads TGCGCCAGCAGCCCTCGGGACAGGGCGAGGTCCTACGAGCAGTACTTC. Translation gives CASSPRDRARSYEQYF. This chain links TRBV4-1 with TRBJ2-7, with 9 bases aligning to TRBD1. CDR1 is MGHRA, CDR2 YSYEKL, per germline. V dropped 4 bases and J dropped 1; count of bases not matched to a gene: 8. The CDR3 covers 16 residues.

CDR3 protein: CASSLVGREAGYTF. Here the CDR3 DNA reads TGTGCCAGCAGCTTGGTGGGCAGGGAGGCTGGCTACACCTTC. The chain employs TRBV5-6 and TRBJ1-2, with a tentative D call TRBD1 (5 bases). There are 14 residues in the CDR3. Per germline, CDR1 SGHDT and CDR2 YYEEEE. The V and J ends lost 0 bases and 7 bases respectively, with 13 bases between them.

The chain carries TRBV4-1 and TRBJ1-1; 10 bases line up with TRBD1. Per germline, CDR1 MGHRA and CDR2 YSYEKL. This CDR3 comprises 16 residues. J lost 3 bases, V lost 3 bases, and 7 bases had no gene match. The CDR3 spells CASSQRQGARDTEAFF. The CDR3 coding sequence is TGCGCCAGCAGCCAGCGACAGGGGGCGCGGGACACTGAAGCTTTCTTT.

This chain links TRBV5-1 with TRBJ2-1; D tentatively reads TRBD1 or TRBD2 (5 bases each). Trimming shortened V by 2 bases and J by 8 bases, and 14 bases separated the two germline ends. The CDR3 consists of 14 residues. The germline gives CDR1 SGHRS, CDR2 YFSETQ. CDR3 in amino acids: CASSFGRDEDEQFF. CDR3 in DNA: TGCGCCAGCAGCTTTGGCCGGGACGAGGATGAGCAGTTCTTC.